This record concerns one TCR beta chain sequence. What it binds is unknown. The record originates from a study of cytomegalovirus exposure and HLA in healthy donors. Germline CDR1 and CDR2: GTSNPN and SVGIG (reference sequence). This CDR3 is 20 amino acids long. V was clipped by 0 bases and J by 0 bases; unmatched bases: 15. The table came from immunoSEQ multiplex PCR; TCRdb's copy has only in-frame clones and leaves some out. Among 100,000 to 150,000 clones listed, 80% to 90% were seen once. General study points: Overall, around 160 TCR beta chains were annotated as cytomegalovirus-associated.

This TCR derives from a man between 18 and 35 years old in good health and CMV-seropositive. Sequencing used PBMCs. The chain uses TRBV30 and TRBJ2-3; TRBD2 matches 10 bases. This CDR3 reads CAWSVEVHSGGLPSTDTQYF. The CDR3 DNA reads TGTGCCTGGAGTGTTGAAGTGCATAGCGGGGGGCTCCCTAGCACAGATACGCAGTATTTT.